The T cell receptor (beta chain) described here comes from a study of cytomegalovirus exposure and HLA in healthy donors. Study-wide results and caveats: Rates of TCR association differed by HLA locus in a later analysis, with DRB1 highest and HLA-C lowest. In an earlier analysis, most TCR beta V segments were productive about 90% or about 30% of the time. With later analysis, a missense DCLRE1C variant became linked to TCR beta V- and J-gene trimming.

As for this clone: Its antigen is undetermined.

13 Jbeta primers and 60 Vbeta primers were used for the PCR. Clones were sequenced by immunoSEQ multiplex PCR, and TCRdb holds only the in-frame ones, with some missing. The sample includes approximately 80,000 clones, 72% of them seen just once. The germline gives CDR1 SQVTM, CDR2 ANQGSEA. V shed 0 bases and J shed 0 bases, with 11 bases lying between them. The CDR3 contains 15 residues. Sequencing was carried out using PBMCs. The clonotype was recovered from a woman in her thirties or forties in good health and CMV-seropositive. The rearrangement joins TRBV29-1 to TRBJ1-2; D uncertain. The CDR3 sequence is CSVEDRSGANYGYTF. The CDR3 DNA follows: TGCAGCGTTGAAGACAGGAGCGGAGCTAACTATGGCTACACCTTC.